This T cell receptor (beta chain) comes out of a study of blood T cell repertoires in COVID-19. Study as a whole: Whether acute or convalescent, the COVID-19 samples came from the United States, Italy and Spain. From T cells, B-cell-depleted T cells, or PBMCs came the material, which was cDNA or gDNA.

Source study methods: For nucleated cells, counts were estimated from reference gene primer amplification. Measured with immunoSEQ multiplex PCR; TCRdb has only the in-frame clones, and not every one. D and trimming were read from the DNA, whereas the V and J calls and clone size are those reported in that table. The sample lists some 49,000 clones, 91% occurring once. V trimming: 5 bases; J trimming: 5 bases; junction bases outside the gene matches: 2. CDR1 and CDR2 (germline): MNHNY, SVGAGI (reference sequence). This CDR3 region has 12 residues. The sample taken for sequencing was peripheral blood. The source of this sequence is a man in his fifties with active COVID-19. The gene calls are TRBV6-6 and TRBJ1-2, with TRBD1 identical over 7 bases. The CDR3 DNA sequence: TGTGCCAGCAGTGGGACAGATTATGGCTACACCTTC. This encodes CASSGTDYGYTF.